This entry lists 29 T cell receptor beta chains sequenced from one sample in a study of blood T cells in healthy people across ages. A second PCR, run for about 7 to 11 cycles, used a sample-barcoded 5' primer plus a J-beta primer mix. TCRdb reprocessed the 5' RACE reads via MiXCR and lists one record per CDR3 protein. In the table there are over 300,000 distinct CDR3 sequences, over 45% of which are singletons. The sequenced sample was blood. The receptor source for this set is a man aged 55-75 years in good health.

This chain links TRBV12-3 or TRBV12-4 with TRBJ1-5, with D tentatively TRBD1 (6 bases). The V and J ends lost 5 bases and 3 bases respectively, with 14 bases between them. The CDR3 is 15 amino acids. In DNA form, the CDR3 reads TGTGCCAGCAGTCCTAACAGGGACTTCAATCAGCCCCAGCATTTT. Protein sequence: CASSPNRDFNQPQHF.

The chain is built from TRBV6-1 and TRBJ2-7, with TRBD2 matching 10 bases. Germline CDR1 and CDR2: MNHNS and SASEGT. This CDR3 is 15 amino acids long. The junction had 8 bases not matched to a gene; V was cut back by 6 bases and J by 3 bases. The chain's CDR3 is CASRVSSGGDYEQYF. CDR3 coding DNA: TGTGCCAGCAGGGTCTCTAGCGGGGGTGACTACGAGCAGTACTTC.

There are a few counts of this clonotype. This rearrangement joins TRBV6-5 to TRBJ1-1; 8 nucleotides align to TRBD1. Germline values: CDR1 MNHEY, CDR2 SVGAGI. V shed 4 bases and J 4 bases; nucleotides not matched to a gene: 11. CDR3 length: 16 amino acids. The CDR3 sequence: CASSLSRRGQGTEAFF. Here the CDR3 DNA reads TGTGCCAGCAGTTTAAGTCGCAGGGGGCAAGGCACTGAAGCTTTCTTT.

This clonotype was seen a handful of times. CDR3 in DNA: TGCAGCGTTGAAGTGGGGACAAACATTCAGTACTTC. As protein: CSVEVGTNIQYF. The rearrangement uses TRBV29-1 and TRBJ2-4; D is possibly TRBD1 or TRBD2 (5 bases each). Deletions cut 1 base from V and 6 bases from J, with 7 bases between. The length of the CDR3 is 12 residues. Germline values: CDR1 SQVTM, CDR2 ANQGSEA. Supplemented by reference TRBV29-1 and TRBJ2-4, the full variable domain reads SAVISQKPSRDICQRGTSLTIQCQVDSQVTMMFWYRQQPGQSLTLIATANQGSEATYESGFVIDKFPISRPNLTFSTLTVSNMSPEDSSIYLCSVEVGTNIQYFGAGTRLSVL.

The chain employs TRBV6-6 and TRBJ1-5; D is uncertain. Trimming shortened V by 2 bases and J by 5 bases, and 16 bases separated the two germline ends. Per germline, CDR1 MNHNY and CDR2 SVGAGI (reference sequence). CDR3 length: 16 amino acids. The CDR3 DNA sequence: TGTGCCAGCAGTTACCCTGAGGGCCTTAGGGATCAGCCCCAGCATTTT. Amino acid sequence: CASSYPEGLRDQPQHF.

This clonotype was recorded a few times. The chain employs TRBV10-3 and TRBJ1-4; D perhaps matches TRBD1 (5 bases). Germline lookup yields CDR1 ENHRY and CDR2 SYGVKD. The V and J ends lost 10 bases and 0 bases respectively, with 12 bases between them. The CDR3 contains 14 residues. CDR3 DNA sequence: TGTGCCACCAAAGTGGGGGCAACTAATGAAAAACTGTTTTTT. This encodes CATKVGATNEKLFF.

A few counts support this clonotype. This chain links TRBV6-2 or TRBV6-3 with TRBJ2-5, with D hard to call. The germline V gene encodes CDR1 MNHEY and CDR2 SVGEGT. This CDR3 comprises 13 residues. V lost 6 bases to trimming and J lost 1 base, with 9 bases between them. Here the CDR3 reads CASRVLPQETQYF. The CDR3 DNA sequence: TGTGCCAGCAGGGTCCTTCCCCAAGAGACCCAGTACTTC.

The V gene is TRBV28, the J gene TRBJ1-3; no clear D. Trimming removed 3 bases from V and 4 bases from J, with 4 bases in between. The germline V gene has CDR1 MDHEN and CDR2 SYDVKM. This CDR3 is built from 12 residues. In DNA, the CDR3 is TGTGCCAGCAGTTTGCCGGGAAACACCATATATTTT. It is translated as CASSLPGNTIYF.

The rearrangement links TRBV7-6 to TRBJ2-7; D not certain. Trimming shortened V by 5 bases and J by 3 bases, and 8 bases separated the two germline ends. CDR1 and CDR2 from the germline V gene are SGHVS and FNYEAQ. This CDR3 comprises 12 residues. The DNA of the CDR3 is TGTGCCAGCAGCAGACAAGACTACGAGCAGTACTTC. It yields the protein CASSRQDYEQYF.

The rearrangement joins TRBV11-2 to TRBJ1-1; 9 bases are shared with TRBD1. The junction had 7 bases not matched to a gene; V was cut back by 3 bases and J by 11 bases. This CDR3 spans 13 amino acids. Germline V CDR1 and CDR2: SGHAT, FQNNGV. CDR3 residues: CASSFGGQGRAFF. The DNA for the CDR3 is TGTGCCAGCAGCTTTGGGGGACAGGGTCGTGCTTTCTTT. Full variable domain (outside the CDR3, taken from reference TRBV11-2 and TRBJ1-1): EAGVAQSPRYKIIEKRQSVAFWCNPISGHATLYWYQQILGQGPKLLIQFQNNGVVDDSQLPKDRFSAERLKGVDSTLKIQPAKLEDSAVYLCASSFGGQGRAFFGQGTRLTVV.

This clonotype occurred a few times. The rearrangement links TRBV10-3 to TRBJ2-7, with 7 bases identical to TRBD1. The CDR3 length is 12 residues. V shed 10 bases and J 3 bases; nucleotides not matched to a gene: 6. CDR1 is ENHRY, CDR2 SYGVKD, per germline. This chain's CDR3 is CATGTASYEQYF. CDR3 sequence (DNA): TGTGCCACCGGGACAGCCAGCTACGAGCAGTACTTC.

J is TRBJ2-7 and V is TRBV10-3; no definite D call. V was cut by 3 bases and J by 0 bases, with 6 bases left in between. The CDR3 runs to 13 residues. Germline CDR1 ENHRY, CDR2 SYGVKD. The CDR3 region is CAISDPSSYEQYF. The DNA for the CDR3 is TGTGCCATCAGTGACCCCTCCTCCTACGAGCAGTACTTC.

The chain recombines TRBV20-1 with TRBJ1-2, with D possibly TRBD1 on 6 matching bases. Deletions cut 5 bases from V and 8 bases from J, with 9 bases between. The germline CDR1 and CDR2 sequences are DFQATT and SNEGSKA (reference sequence). The CDR3 has 10 amino acids. The CDR3 DNA sequence: TGCAGTGCTGCAGGGGCAGGCTACACCTTC. The encoded protein is CSAAGAGYTF.

The gene calls are TRBV6-2 or TRBV6-3 and TRBJ1-1; tentatively, D is TRBD1 (6 bases). This CDR3 has 17 amino acids. Germline values: CDR1 MNHEY, CDR2 SVGEGT. Between the trimmed V and J ends, which lost 7 bases and 1 base, there was a span of 22 bases. CDR3 loop: CASNQVGRGAGNTEAFF. The CDR3 DNA reads as TGTGCCAGCAATCAAGTCGGCCGGGGGGCCGGGAACACTGAAGCTTTCTTT.

Remarks on this clonotype: Possible read error: a much larger clone is one base away. The chain recombines TRBV4-2 with TRBJ2-4; perhaps TRBD2 as D (5 bases). The V and J ends lost 4 bases and 3 bases respectively, with 10 bases between them. The V gene's germline CDR1 is LGHNA and CDR2 YNFKEQ. The CDR3 length is 14 residues. The CDR3 sequence is CASSPGSDKNIQYF. The CDR3, as DNA: TGTGCCAGCAGCCCAGGTAGCGACAAAAACATTCAGTACTTC.

The chain combines TRBV4-1 with TRBJ2-5; weak D call: TRBD2 (6 bases). The germline V gene encodes CDR1 MGHRA and CDR2 YSYEKL. With 0 bases removed from V and 11 bases from J, the gap between germline ends came to 19 bases. The CDR3 consists of 15 residues. CDR3 in amino acids: CASSQDVNRLAGQYF. In nucleotides, the CDR3 is TGCGCCAGCAGCCAAGATGTCAACCGGTTGGCGGGGCAGTACTTC.

This clonotype was seen a few times. J is TRBJ2-5 and V is TRBV20-1; D ambiguous. The CDR3 spans 15 residues. V was shortened by 0 bases and J by 5 bases, with 16 bases between the two germline ends. CDR1 DFQATT and CDR2 SNEGSKA come from the germline V gene (reference sequence). The CDR3: CSARDVTGLSETQYF. CDR3 nucleotide sequence: TGCAGTGCTAGAGATGTTACGGGCCTGTCGGAGACCCAGTACTTC.

V is TRBV11-2 and J is TRBJ2-7; the D is unclear. The ends were cut back, 6 bases at V and 2 bases at J, with 5 bases in the middle. Germline CDR1 SGHAT, CDR2 FQNNGV. The CDR3 totals 11 residues. CDR3 loop: CASRLTYEQYF. In nucleotides, the CDR3 is TGTGCCAGCAGACTCACCTACGAGCAGTACTTC. Supplemented by reference TRBV11-2 and TRBJ2-7, the full variable domain reads EAGVAQSPRYKIIEKRQSVAFWCNPISGHATLYWYQQILGQGPKLLIQFQNNGVVDDSQLPKDRFSAERLKGVDSTLKIQPAKLEDSAVYLCASRLTYEQYFGPGTRLTVT.

This clonotype was detected ten times or more. This chain connects TRBV6-6 to TRBJ1-2; unclear D gene. Trimming stripped 0 bases from V and 6 bases from J, with 5 bases between. The CDR3 contains 12 residues. Germline assignment: CDR1 MNHNY and CDR2 SVGAGI (reference sequence). The chain's CDR3 is CASSYSQDGYTF. The CDR3 DNA follows: TGTGCCAGCAGTTACTCCCAAGATGGCTACACCTTC.

This clonotype was recorded a few times. V usage is TRBV28 and J usage is TRBJ2-1; 9 positions agree with TRBD1. The tail of the sequence fits TRBJ2-7 better, so the J call may be wrong. From germline, CDR1 is MDHEN and CDR2 SYDVKM. This CDR3 spans 22 amino acids. DNA of the CDR3: TGTGCCAGCAGTTTCCCGCCCCGGACAGGGGTTCCCCGACAGAGCTCCTACAATGAGCAGTACTTC. Translating gives CASSFPPRTGVPRQSSYNEQYF.

The rearrangement uses TRBV7-2 and TRBJ2-1; the D is unclear. V lost 4 bases to trimming and J lost 4 bases, with 5 bases between them. Germline CDR1 is SGHTA and CDR2 is FQGNSA. CDR3 length: 12 residues. The CDR3 here is CASSSLYNEQFF. CDR3 bases: TGTGCCAGCAGCTCCCTTTACAATGAGCAGTTCTTC.

The chain combines TRBV30 with TRBJ2-6; tentatively, D is TRBD1 (5 bases). With 5 bases removed from V and 0 bases from J, the gap between germline ends came to 8 bases. The CDR3 has 14 amino acids. The germline V gene has CDR1 GTSNPN and CDR2 SVGIG (reference sequence). DNA of the CDR3: TGTGCCTGGGACAGTTCCTCTGGGGCCAACGTCCTGACTTTC. As protein: CAWDSSSGANVLTF.

A few counts support this clonotype. The V call is TRBV6-2 or TRBV6-3, the J call TRBJ1-2; D is unresolved. With 2 bases removed from V and 4 bases from J, the gap between germline ends came to 5 bases. CDR3 size: 12 residues. Germline V gives CDR1 MNHEY, CDR2 SVGEGT. As DNA, the CDR3 is TGTGCCAGCAGTTACCCAGTCTATGGCTACACCTTC. Translation gives CASSYPVYGYTF.

This clonotype was observed a handful of times. This sequence joins TRBV7-2 and TRBJ1-3; D is ambiguous. Trimming took off 5 bases at V and 1 base at J, with 15 bases between the two ends. CDR3 length equals 16 residues. CDR1 is SGHTA, CDR2 FQGNSA, per germline. CDR3 bases: TGTGCCAGCAGCCGGAGCCGGGCCTCATCTGGAAACACCATATATTTT. It yields the protein CASSRSRASSGNTIYF.

The rearrangement uses TRBV20-1 and TRBJ2-3; D gene unclear. The CDR3 spans 12 residues. Trimming left V 5 bases short and J 5 bases short, with 11 bases between. From germline, CDR1 is DFQATT and CDR2 SNEGSKA (reference sequence). The CDR3 DNA is TGCAGTGCTCTCTCAGATTTAGATACGCAGTATTTT. Its protein is CSALSDLDTQYF.

The chain joins TRBV28 to TRBJ2-7, with D tentatively TRBD2 (6 bases). Germline CDR1 reads MDHEN; CDR2 reads SYDVKM. Trimming cost V 6 bases and J 0 bases, with 15 bases left between them. CDR3 size: 15 residues. CDR3 coding DNA: TGTGCCAGCAGCCGAGGTGGGGGGAGCTCCTACGAGCAGTACTTC. Its protein is CASSRGGGSSYEQYF.

The V call is TRBV5-1, the J call TRBJ2-5; 11 nucleotides align to TRBD2. J gave up 5 bases and V 3 bases, and 6 bases lay outside the gene matches. Germline V gene sequence: CDR1 SGHRS, CDR2 YFSETQ. CDR3 length equals 15 residues. The CDR3 sequence: CASSSLAGGSETQYF. As DNA, the CDR3 is TGCGCCAGCAGCTCGTTAGCGGGGGGGTCGGAGACCCAGTACTTC.

Worth noting for this clonotype: With a much larger clone just one base away, this may be a read error. V usage is TRBV29-1 and J usage is TRBJ2-7, with 7 nucleotides matching TRBD1. The CDR3 contains 14 residues. The V gene's germline CDR1 is SQVTM and CDR2 ANQGSEA. The junction had 15 bases not matched to a gene; V was cut back by 6 bases and J by 7 bases. The CDR3 DNA reads as TGCAGCGTCATGGGGACAGAGGATTACAATGAGCAGTACTTC. Translating gives CSVMGTEDYNEQYF.

The V call is TRBV5-4, the J call TRBJ2-5; 10 positions match TRBD2. This CDR3 region has 16 residues. CDR1 and CDR2 from the germline V gene are SGHNT and YYREEE (reference sequence). V shed 1 base, J shed 5 bases, and the junction held 8 bases outside the gene matches. CDR3 region: CASSLPALAGQETQYF. The CDR3 DNA is TGTGCCAGCAGCTTGCCTGCACTAGCGGGACAGGAGACCCAGTACTTC. The full variable domain, with the rest looked up from reference TRBV5-4 and TRBJ2-5, is ETGVTQSPTHLIKTRGQQVTLRCSSQSGHNTVSWYQQALGQGPQFIFQYYREEENGRGNFPPRFSGLQFPNYSSELNVNALELDDSALYLCASSLPALAGQETQYFGPGTRLLVL.